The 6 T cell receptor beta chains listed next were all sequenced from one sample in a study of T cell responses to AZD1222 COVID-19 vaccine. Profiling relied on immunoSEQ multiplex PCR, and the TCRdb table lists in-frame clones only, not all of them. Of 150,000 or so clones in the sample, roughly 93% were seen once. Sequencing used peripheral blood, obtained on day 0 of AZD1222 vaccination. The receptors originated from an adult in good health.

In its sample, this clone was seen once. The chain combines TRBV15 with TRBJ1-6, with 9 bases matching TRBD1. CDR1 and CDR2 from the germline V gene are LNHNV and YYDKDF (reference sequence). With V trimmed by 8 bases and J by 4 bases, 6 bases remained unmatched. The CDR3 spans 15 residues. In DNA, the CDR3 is TGTGCCACCCGACCGGGACAGGGTTATAATTCACCCCTCCACTTT. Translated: CATRPGQGYNSPLHF.

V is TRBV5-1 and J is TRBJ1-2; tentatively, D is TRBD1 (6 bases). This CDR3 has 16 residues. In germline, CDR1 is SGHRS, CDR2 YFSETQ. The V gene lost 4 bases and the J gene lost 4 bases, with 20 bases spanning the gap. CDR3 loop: CASSEARKQGFYGYTF. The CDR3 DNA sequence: TGCGCCAGCAGCGAGGCCCGGAAACAGGGCTTCTATGGCTACACCTTC.

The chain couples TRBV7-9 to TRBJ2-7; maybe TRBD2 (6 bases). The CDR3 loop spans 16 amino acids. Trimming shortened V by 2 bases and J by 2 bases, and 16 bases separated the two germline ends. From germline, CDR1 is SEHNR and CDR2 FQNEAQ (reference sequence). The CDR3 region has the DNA TGTGCCAGCAGCTTACTCCCGGGACTTCCGACCTACGAGCAGTACTTC. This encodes CASSLLPGLPTYEQYF.

CDR3 sequence (DNA): TGTGCCAGCAGTCCCACAGGGGTTCAGTATACAGATACGCAGTATTTT. As protein: CASSPTGVQYTDTQYF. The chain uses TRBV6-6 and TRBJ2-3; 7 bases map to TRBD1. V gave up 5 bases and J gave up 3 bases; unmatched junction bases: 11. CDR3 length equals 16 residues. The germline V gene encodes CDR1 MNHNY and CDR2 SVGAGI (reference sequence).

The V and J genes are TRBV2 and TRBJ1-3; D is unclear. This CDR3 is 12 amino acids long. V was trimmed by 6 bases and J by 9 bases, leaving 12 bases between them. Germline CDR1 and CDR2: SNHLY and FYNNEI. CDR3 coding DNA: TGTGCCAGCAGCGAGGGTCGTGGCACCATATATTTT. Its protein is CASSEGRGTIYF.

CDR3 sequence (DNA): TGTGCCAGCAGCATTGGGGCCTTCCCGCAGTATTTT. It yields the protein CASSIGAFPQYF. The rearrangement links TRBV5-5 to TRBJ2-3; D may be TRBD1 (5 bases). In germline, CDR1 is SGHKS, CDR2 YYEKEE (reference sequence). This CDR3 contains 12 residues. With 4 bases removed from V and 10 bases from J, the gap between germline ends came to 13 bases. Supplemented by reference TRBV5-5 and TRBJ2-3, the full variable domain reads DAGVTQSPTHLIKTRGQQVTLRCSPISGHKSVSWYQQVLGQGPQFIFQYYEKEERGRGNFPDRFSARQFPNYSSELNVNALLLGDSALYLCASSIGAFPQYFGPGTRLTVL.